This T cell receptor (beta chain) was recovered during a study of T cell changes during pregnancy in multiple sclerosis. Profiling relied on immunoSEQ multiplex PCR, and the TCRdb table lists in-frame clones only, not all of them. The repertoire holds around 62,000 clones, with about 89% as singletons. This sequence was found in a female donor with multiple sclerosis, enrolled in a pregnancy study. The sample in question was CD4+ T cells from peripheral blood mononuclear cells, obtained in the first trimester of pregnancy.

CDR3 coding DNA: TGTGCCAGCAGCGTGTCGGGGAAAAACATTCAGTACTTC. It specifies CASSVSGKNIQYF. The chain has TRBV7-2 and TRBJ2-4; tentative D call: TRBD2 (5 bases). V shed 5 bases and J shed 4 bases, with 9 bases lying between them. The CDR3 extends over 13 amino acids. Germline values: CDR1 SGHTA, CDR2 FQGNSA. Full variable domain (outside the CDR3, taken from reference TRBV7-2 and TRBJ2-4): GAGVSQSPSNKVTEKGKDVELRCDPISGHTALYWYRQSLGQGLEFLIYFQGNSAPDKSGLPSDRFSAERTGGSVSTLTIQRTQQEDSAVYLCASSVSGKNIQYFGAGTRLSVL.